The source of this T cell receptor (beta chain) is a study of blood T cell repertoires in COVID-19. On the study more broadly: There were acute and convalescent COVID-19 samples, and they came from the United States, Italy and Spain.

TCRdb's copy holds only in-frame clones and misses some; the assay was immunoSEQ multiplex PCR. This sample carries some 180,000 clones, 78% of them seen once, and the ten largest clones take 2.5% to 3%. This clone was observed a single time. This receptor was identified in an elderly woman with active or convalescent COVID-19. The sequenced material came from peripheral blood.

Here the CDR3 reads CASSIRGIRETQYF. For the CDR3, the DNA is TGTGCCAGCAGTATCCGGGGAATAAGGGAGACCCAGTACTTC. The chain joins TRBV28 to TRBJ2-5; D might be TRBD2 (5 bases). The CDR3 totals 14 residues. Germline lookup yields CDR1 MDHEN and CDR2 SYDVKM. V was shortened by 5 bases and J by 5 bases, with 15 bases between the two germline ends.